This is a list of T cell receptor beta chains from one sample in a study of tumor-infiltrating lymphocytes in primary liver carcinoma. TCRdb independently ran MiXCR on the multiplex PCR reads; one entry per CDR3 protein. The sample includes approximately 330,000 distinct CDR3 sequences, 65% of them seen just once. Sequences were obtained from peripheral blood. The receptors originated from a man between 40 and 49 years old with primary liver carcinoma and hepatitis B virus infection. The CDR3 runs from the conserved cysteine through the conserved F or W. D genes are given only for firm matches. Part of the rows lack a size; the others show once, few, many or a class for expanded clones.

j_call v_call d_call clone_size cdr3_aa
TRBJ2-1 TRBV5-4 . . CASSPYSSYNEQFF
TRBJ2-6 TRBV6-6 . . CASSLDRSGTNVLTF
TRBJ2-7 TRBV12-2 . many CASRSGTGGDEQYF
TRBJ2-7 TRBV11-2 . . CASSEQGAPTHEQYF
TRBJ2-7 TRBV11-2 TRBD2 . CASSLRLAGGSYEHYF
TRBJ2-3 TRBV12-3/TRBV12-4 TRBD1 many CATTGGYADTQYF
TRBJ2-7 TRBV11-2 . . CVSSLGGEPYKQYF
TRBJ1-1 TRBV10-3 . . CAISEGAMNIEAFF
TRBJ1-1 TRBV6-5 TRBD1 many CASSKQGTTEAFF
TRBJ1-1 TRBV4-2 TRBD1 . CASSQGMGQLTNTEAFF
TRBJ2-3 TRBV7-9 . . CASSLPPSGESDTDTQYF
TRBJ1-3 TRBV6-5 TRBD1 . CASRRDRHGNTIYF
TRBJ2-1 TRBV6-2/TRBV6-3 . . CASSRLRRTGNGNGQFF
TRBJ2-3 TRBV11-2 . . CASSLGSLDRSQYF
TRBJ2-7 TRBV11-2 TRBD2 . CVRGLAGTSYEQYF
TRBJ2-2 TRBV12-3/TRBV12-4 . many CASTLTARNTGELFF
TRBJ2-3 TRBV27 TRBD2 . CASRKPGLGSDTQYF
TRBJ2-3 TRBV4-1 . . CASSQVPETNFPDTQYF
TRBJ2-7 TRBV11-2 . . CASSLRGQRASSDSYEQYF
TRBJ2-3 TRBV6-2/TRBV6-3 . many CASSARPSPGTDTQYF
TRBJ1-2 TRBV4-3 TRBD1 many CASSQAGQMGYGYTF
TRBJ2-1 TRBV4-1 TRBD2 . CASSQDMDGRAWEQFF
TRBJ1-1 TRBV12-3/TRBV12-4 TRBD1 . CTSSLTGTRNTEAFF
TRBJ2-3 TRBV5-6 . many CASSLSVAVYSDTQYF
TRBJ2-5 TRBV29-1 . . CSVVRDTQETQYF
TRBJ2-1 TRBV24-1 . few CATSDVAASSYNEQFF
TRBJ2-1 TRBV5-4 . . CVSSPVGVDEQFF
TRBJ2-7 TRBV11-1 . . CASSSGRYEQYF
TRBJ1-2 TRBV7-9 . . CATTDIINYGYTF
TRBJ2-7 TRBV6-5 TRBD1 many CASSGTGGTPYEQYF
TRBJ2-5 TRBV2 . . CASSVNRAGETQYF
TRBJ2-7 TRBV6-5 TRBD1 many CASSYKTSGTAVYEQYF
TRBJ2-2 TRBV11-1 . . CTSSRRGGRGSGELFF
TRBJ2-3 TRBV6-5 TRBD2 . CATMGGDSLTDKQYF
TRBJ1-2 TRBV13 . few CASNLGGGLRGYTF
TRBJ1-5 TRBV28 . few CASSDSGQPQHF
TRBJ2-7 TRBV4-3 TRBD1 many CASSQKQTGGYEQYF
TRBJ1-1 TRBV12-3/TRBV12-4 TRBD1 many CASSTAGTGANTEAFF
TRBJ2-1 TRBV4-2 . few CASSQEARSSYNEQFF
TRBJ2-1 TRBV11-2 . . CASSAQNGVEQFF
TRBJ2-5 TRBV29-1 . . CNVQDSLRETQYF
TRBJ2-3 TRBV5-5 TRBD2 many CASSPEREPDTQYF
TRBJ2-1 TRBV6-8 . many CASSYSRPTPYNEQFF
TRBJ2-5 TRBV20-1 TRBD2 . CSRLTSGTQETQYF
TRBJ2-1 TRBV11-1 TRBD2 . CANSWGLAGVNEQIF
TRBJ1-2 TRBV6-1 TRBD1 many CASSEGRGTGHGYTF
TRBJ2-7 TRBV12-3/TRBV12-4 TRBD1 . CGSSNRDRAYEQYF
TRBJ1-6 TRBV11-2 . . CASSFGAGTKSPLHF
TRBJ2-5 TRBV6-1 TRBD2 many CASSESSGSQETQYF
TRBJ2-7 TRBV28 . . CASSLPGVKEQYF
TRBJ2-2 TRBV29-1 TRBD2 once CSVPTEGLEGGANTGELFF